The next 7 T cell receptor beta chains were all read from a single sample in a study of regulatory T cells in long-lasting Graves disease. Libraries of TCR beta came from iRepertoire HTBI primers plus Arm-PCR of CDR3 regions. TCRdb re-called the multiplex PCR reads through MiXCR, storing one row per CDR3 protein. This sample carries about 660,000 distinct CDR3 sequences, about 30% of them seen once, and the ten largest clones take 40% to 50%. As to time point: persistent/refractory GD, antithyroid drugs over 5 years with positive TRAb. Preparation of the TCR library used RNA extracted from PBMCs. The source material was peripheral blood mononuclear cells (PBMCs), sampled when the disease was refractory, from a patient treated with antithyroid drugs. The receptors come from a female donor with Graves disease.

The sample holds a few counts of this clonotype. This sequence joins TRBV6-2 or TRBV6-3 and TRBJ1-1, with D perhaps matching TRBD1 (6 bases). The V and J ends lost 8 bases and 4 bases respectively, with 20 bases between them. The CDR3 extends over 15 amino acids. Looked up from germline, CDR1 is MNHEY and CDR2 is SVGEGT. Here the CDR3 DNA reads TGTGCCAGCGGGACCGGGGACACCTGGAGCACTGAAGCTTTCTTT. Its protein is CASGTGDTWSTEAFF.

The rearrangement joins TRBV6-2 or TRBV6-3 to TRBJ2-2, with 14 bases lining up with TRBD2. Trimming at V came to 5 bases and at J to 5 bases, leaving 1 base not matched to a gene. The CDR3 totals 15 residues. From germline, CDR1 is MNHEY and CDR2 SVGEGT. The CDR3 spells CASSRTSGRTGELFF. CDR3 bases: TGTGCCAGCAGTCGGACTAGCGGGAGGACCGGGGAGCTGTTTTTT.

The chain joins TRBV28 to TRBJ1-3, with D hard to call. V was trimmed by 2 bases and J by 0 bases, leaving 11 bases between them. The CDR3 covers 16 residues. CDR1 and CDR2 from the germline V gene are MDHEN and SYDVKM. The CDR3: CASSLELRSSGNTIYF. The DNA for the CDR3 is TGTGCCAGCAGTTTAGAGCTCCGGAGCTCTGGAAACACCATATATTTT.

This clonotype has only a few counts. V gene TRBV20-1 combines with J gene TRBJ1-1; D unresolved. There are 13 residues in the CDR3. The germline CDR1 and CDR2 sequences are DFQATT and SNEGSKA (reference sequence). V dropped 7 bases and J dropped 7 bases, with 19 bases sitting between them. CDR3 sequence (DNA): TGCAGTGGACGTAACAGAGCCTTAGGTGAAGCTTTCTTT. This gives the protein CSGRNRALGEAFF.

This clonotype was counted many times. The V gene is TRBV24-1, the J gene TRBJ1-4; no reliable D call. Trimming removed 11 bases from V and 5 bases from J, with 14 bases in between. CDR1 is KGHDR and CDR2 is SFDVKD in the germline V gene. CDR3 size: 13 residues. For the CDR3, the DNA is TGTGCCATAGGGTCTGACACGAATGAAAAACTGTTTTTT. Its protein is CAIGSDTNEKLFF.

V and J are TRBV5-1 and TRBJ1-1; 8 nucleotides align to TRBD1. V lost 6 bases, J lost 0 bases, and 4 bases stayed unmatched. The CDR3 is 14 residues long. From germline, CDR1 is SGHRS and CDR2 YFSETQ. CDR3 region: CASKGQDMNTEAFF. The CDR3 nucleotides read TGCGCCAGCAAGGGACAGGATATGAACACTGAAGCTTTCTTT.

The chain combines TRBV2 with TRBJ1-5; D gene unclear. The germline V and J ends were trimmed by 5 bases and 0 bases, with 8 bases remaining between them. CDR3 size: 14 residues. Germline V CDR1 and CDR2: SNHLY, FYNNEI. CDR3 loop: CASSPSYSNQPQHF. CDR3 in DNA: TGTGCCAGCAGTCCTAGTTATAGCAATCAGCCCCAGCATTTT.